This T cell receptor (beta chain) appears in the sequencing data of a study of blood T cell repertoires in COVID-19. Looking at the study overall: Italy, Spain and the United States were the sources of the convalescent and acute COVID-19 samples. PBMCs, B-cell-depleted T cells, or T cells provided the cDNA or gDNA that made up the material.

Authors' analysis steps: Using reference gene primer amplification, nucleated cell counts were estimated. The table came from immunoSEQ multiplex PCR; TCRdb's copy has only in-frame clones and leaves some out. The D gene and trimming were derived from the DNA, and the V and J assignments and clone size from that table. The sample has under 250,000 clones, roughly 86% seen once. This CDR3 spans 13 amino acids. With V trimmed by 7 bases and J by 10 bases, 12 bases remained unmatched. The receptor comes from a man older than 75 with acute or convalescent COVID-19. Material: peripheral blood. This sequence joins TRBV12-3 or TRBV12-4 and TRBJ1-1, with 7 bases aligning to TRBD1. The CDR3 bases are TGTGCCAGCATTACTAGACAGGGCGGGTTAGCTTTCTTT. Encoded protein: CASITRQGGLAFF.